This T cell receptor (beta chain) comes out of a study of blood T cells in healthy people across ages (dated by TCRdb to between 2015 and 2017). In terms of the full investigation: In model experiments, roughly one uniquely barcoded TCR beta cDNA molecule per two T cells was captured by template switching. Using deep sequencing normalized with unique cDNA molecular identifiers, the study measured how TCR beta repertoire diversity changes with age. Donors of different ages were randomly distributed across sequencing lanes to avoid experimental bias. Four age groups were formed from the donors: young (average around 15 years), middle-aged (approximately 40), aged (more than 55) and long-lived (82). Two additional independent replicas of 1 million unique cDNA reads from the same blood draw were analyzed for two donors (one aged 18 to 30 and one aged 80 or older).

General findings and caveats noted by the study authors: Donor CMV infection status was unknown, potentially confounding age-related changes in expanded clonotypes. There was a strong correlation between observed TCR beta diversity and the percentage of naive T cells measured by flow cytometry. Since profiling was done on bulk unsorted PBMCs, naive and antigen-experienced compartments could not be conclusively compared. Estimates of total diversity from one million sequenced T cells were regarded as lower bounds and underestimates. As age increased, observed TCR beta diversity per million T cells dropped in a roughly linear way, and a significant reduction was already evident by age around 41. Compared with the aged group, more naive CD4+ T cells, fewer expanded clones and increased TCR diversity were shown by the long-lived group, suggesting age selection.

Donors were under 40 systemically healthy Caucasian individuals from Russia aged 6 to 90 years. About 10 milliliters of peripheral blood were collected from each donor into EDTA-treated Vacutainer tubes. Ficoll-Paque density-gradient centrifugation was used to isolate PBMCs, with at least 7 million per sample. Total RNA, at least 5.5 micrograms per sample, was extracted from PBMCs with Trizol reagent. For every donor, flow cytometry on a PBMC aliquot measured the percentage of naive CD45RAhigh/CD27high T cells. This clonotype occurred many times. Its recognized antigen is unknown. Per-base quality was not reported, and no clone a single base away is much larger than it. The V and J ends are trimmed by 7 bases and 3 bases, leaving 16 bases between them. Its CDR3 holds 15 amino acids, cysteine through phenylalanine. Here the CDR3 DNA is all that survives: 45 bases in frame from base 1. CDR1 and CDR2 are read off the germline V gene as MNHEY and SVGEGT.

The method behind the library was 5' RACE. Reads for this sample came from an Illumina HiSeq 2500. The second PCR ran for roughly 7 to 12 cycles and used a J-beta primer mix along with a sample-barcoded 5' primer. A unique molecular identifier was introduced onto each TCR beta cDNA molecule by a template-switch 5' adaptor carrying 12 random nucleotides. At least 2.5 million CDR3-containing paired-end reads were obtained from each sample. First-strand cDNA was synthesized from all RNA with the Mint cDNA synthesis kit, primed by a TRBC-specific oligonucleotide. After uracil-DNA glycosylase treatment, a first 18-cycle PCR used universal primers M1SS and BC2_uni_R on all cDNA. The original methods were these. Normalization of each sample was performed by random selection of 1 million high-quality reads, each carrying a distinct molecular identifier. Instead of being binned into consensus sequences, reads that shared molecular identifiers were thrown out. MiTCR, run with a Q25 quality threshold and the strictest error-elimination algorithm, handled CDR3 identification, clonotype clustering and error correction. A nonparametric unseen species model with Euler transformation was used to estimate lower-bound total TCR beta diversity. Starting from the raw public reads, TCRdb applied fastp trimming at Q25, assembled clones with MiXCR and retained in-frame beta chains. Rows are unified per CDR3 protein, each entry keeping the most common DNA and genes. The V and J calls follow TCRdb's processing rather than the paper's. This sample has 650,000 to 1,000,000 distinct CDR3 sequences in its table, and around 34% of those were observed once. Jointly, the top ten make up 10% to 15% of the sample.

The specimen sequenced was blood. This TCR derives from a man between 18 and 29 years old in good health. The V and J genes are TRBV6-2 or TRBV6-3 and TRBJ2-1; the D segment could be TRBD2, given 6 matching bases. The nucleotide sequence is TGTGCCAGCACCCCGGGACTGGCTTACTACAATGAGCAGTTCTTC. This codes for CASTPGLAYYNEQFF.